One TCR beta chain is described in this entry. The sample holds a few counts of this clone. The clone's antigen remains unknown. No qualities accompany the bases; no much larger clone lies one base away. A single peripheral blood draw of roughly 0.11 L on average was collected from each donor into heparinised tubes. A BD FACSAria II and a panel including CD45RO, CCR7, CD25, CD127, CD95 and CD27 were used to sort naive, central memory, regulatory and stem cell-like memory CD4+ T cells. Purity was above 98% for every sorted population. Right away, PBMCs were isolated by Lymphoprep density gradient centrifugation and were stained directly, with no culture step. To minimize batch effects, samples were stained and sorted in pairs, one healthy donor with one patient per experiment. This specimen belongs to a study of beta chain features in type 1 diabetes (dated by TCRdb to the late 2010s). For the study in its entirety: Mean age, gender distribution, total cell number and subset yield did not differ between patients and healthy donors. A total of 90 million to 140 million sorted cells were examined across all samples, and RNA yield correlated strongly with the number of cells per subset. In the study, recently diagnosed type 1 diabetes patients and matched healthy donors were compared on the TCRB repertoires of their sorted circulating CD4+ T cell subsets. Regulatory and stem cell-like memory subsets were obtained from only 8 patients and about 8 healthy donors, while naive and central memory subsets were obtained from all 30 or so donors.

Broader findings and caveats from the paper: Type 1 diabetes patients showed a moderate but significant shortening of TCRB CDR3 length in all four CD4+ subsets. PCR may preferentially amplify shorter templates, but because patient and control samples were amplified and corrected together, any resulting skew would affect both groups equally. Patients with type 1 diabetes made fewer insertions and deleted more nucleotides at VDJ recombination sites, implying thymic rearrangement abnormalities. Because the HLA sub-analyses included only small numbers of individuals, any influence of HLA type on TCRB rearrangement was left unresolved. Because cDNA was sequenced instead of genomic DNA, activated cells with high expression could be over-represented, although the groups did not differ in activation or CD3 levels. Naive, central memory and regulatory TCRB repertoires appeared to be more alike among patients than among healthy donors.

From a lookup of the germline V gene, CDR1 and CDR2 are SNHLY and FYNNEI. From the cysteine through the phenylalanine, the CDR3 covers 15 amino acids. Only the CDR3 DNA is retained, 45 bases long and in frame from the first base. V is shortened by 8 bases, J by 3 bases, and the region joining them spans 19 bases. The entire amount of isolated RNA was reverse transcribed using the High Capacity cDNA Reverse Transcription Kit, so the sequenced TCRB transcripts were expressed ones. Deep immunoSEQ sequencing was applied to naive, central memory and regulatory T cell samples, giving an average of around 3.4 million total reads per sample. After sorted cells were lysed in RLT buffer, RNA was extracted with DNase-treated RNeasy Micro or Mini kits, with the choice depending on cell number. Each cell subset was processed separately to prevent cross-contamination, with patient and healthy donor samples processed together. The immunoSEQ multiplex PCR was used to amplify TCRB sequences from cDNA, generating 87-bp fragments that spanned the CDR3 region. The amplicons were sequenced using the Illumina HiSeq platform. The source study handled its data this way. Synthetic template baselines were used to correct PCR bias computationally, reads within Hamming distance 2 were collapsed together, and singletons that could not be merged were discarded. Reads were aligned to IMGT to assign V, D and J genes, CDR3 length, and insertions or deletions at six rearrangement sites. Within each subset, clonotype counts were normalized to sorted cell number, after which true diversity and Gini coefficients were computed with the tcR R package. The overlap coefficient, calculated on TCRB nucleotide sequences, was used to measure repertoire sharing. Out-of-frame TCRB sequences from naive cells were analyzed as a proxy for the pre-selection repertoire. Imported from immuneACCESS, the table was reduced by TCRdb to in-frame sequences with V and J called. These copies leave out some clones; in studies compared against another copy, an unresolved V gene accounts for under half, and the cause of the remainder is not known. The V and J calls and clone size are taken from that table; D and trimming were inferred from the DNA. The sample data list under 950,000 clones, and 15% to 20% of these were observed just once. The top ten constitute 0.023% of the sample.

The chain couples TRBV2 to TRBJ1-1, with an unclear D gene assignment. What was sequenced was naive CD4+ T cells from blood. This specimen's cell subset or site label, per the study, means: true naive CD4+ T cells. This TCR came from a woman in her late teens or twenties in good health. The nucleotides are TGTGCCAGCGAGGCGGGAGGGTTAATGGACACTGAAGCTTTCTTT. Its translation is CASEAGGLMDTEAFF.